This T cell receptor (beta chain) comes out of a study of OX40 agonist ivuxolimab in advanced cancers. Study-level information: Mean age approximately 61 years, range roughly 23 to 79; 82.7% male. Three patients got partial responses; one had hepatocellular carcinoma and two had cutaneous melanoma.

Germline CDR1 SGHTA, CDR2 FQGTGA. This CDR3 has 15 residues. J gave up 6 bases and V 2 bases, and 7 bases lay outside the gene matches. Method: immunoSEQ multiplex PCR; TCRdb's copy keeps in-frame clones and lacks some. The sample records some 90,000 clones, less than 95% being singletons. This clone is a singleton in its sample. Its cognate antigen is unknown. The study, taken as a whole, reports: At 0.1 to 3.0 mg/kg, CD4+ and CD8+ blood T cells expanded clonally by week 6.

This receptor was identified in an adult with an advanced solid tumor such as melanoma, head and neck, liver or kidney cancer. This rearrangement joins TRBV7-3 to TRBJ2-7; 10 bases match TRBD2. This specimen was CD4+ or CD8+ T cells sorted from blood, taken in a trial of the OX40 agonist ivuxolimab. The DNA for the CDR3 is TGTGCCAGCAGCTTACTAGCGGGAGCCGTCACCGAGCAGTACTTC. Protein: CASSLLAGAVTEQYF.